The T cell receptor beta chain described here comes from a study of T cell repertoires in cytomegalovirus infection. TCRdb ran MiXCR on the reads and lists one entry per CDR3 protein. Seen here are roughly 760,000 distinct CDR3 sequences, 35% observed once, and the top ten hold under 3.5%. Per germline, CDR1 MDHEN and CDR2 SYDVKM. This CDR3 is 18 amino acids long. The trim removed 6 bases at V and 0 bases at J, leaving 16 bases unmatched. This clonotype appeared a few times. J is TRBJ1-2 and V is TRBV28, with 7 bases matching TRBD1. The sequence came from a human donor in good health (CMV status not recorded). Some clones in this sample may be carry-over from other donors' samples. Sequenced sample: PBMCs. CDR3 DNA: TGTGCCAGCAGCCAATACCCCGGGACAGAGTCCACTAACTATGGCTACACCTTC. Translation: CASSQYPGTESTNYGYTF.